This T cell receptor (beta chain) appears in the sequencing data of a study of shared clonotypes between healthy human individuals (dated by TCRdb to the early 2020s). Some background on the complete study: Three men and a couple of women, aged 18 to 49 years, made up the cohort. For each donor, three plates each were used for CD4 naive and CD4 memory, two plates were used for CD8 naive, and one plate was used for CD8 memory. Blood TCR repertoires of a handful of healthy adults were deeply sequenced to estimate repertoire size and the extent of clonotype sharing between individuals. To increase sequencing depth and limit assay-specific biases, TCR repertoire library preparation and sequencing were carried out by different laboratories using diverse techniques. Leukapheresis yielded between about 0.85 and 9.5 billion PBMCs per donor. Points the paper makes about the study in general: Based on pairwise subsampling, the degree of clonotype sharing among donors was expected to be affected by sequencing depth. Estimated clonotype richness was generally larger for naive than for memory subsets. Sampling was restricted to blood, and TCR repertoires in tissue are likely to differ from TCR repertoires in blood. Compared with non-shared clonotypes, clonotypes shared by all four sorted-subset donors had higher generation probabilities. Even with the large sequencing depth, rarefaction of the sorted-subset datasets indicated that sequencing was incomplete. Because the study included a small number of donors, the genetic and exposure-history diversity represented was limited. Sharing across a handful of donors was observed for about 5% of naive CD4, 3% to 3.5% of naive CD8, 2% to 2.5% of memory CD4, and about 0.4% of memory CD8 clonotypes.

Note on this clone: It lacks a known antigen. One base away there is no much larger clone; base qualities are not given.

Using the deep immunoSEQ assay, multiplex PCR amplified TCR CDR3 regions from genomic DNA. Extracted genomic DNA from each cell subset was distributed evenly across all wells of several immunoSEQ 96-well plates, and each plate was treated as a replicate. For sorted subsets, 200 to 250 ng of genomic DNA, equivalent to 25,000 to 35,000 T cell genomes, went into each replicate PCR. The purified libraries were quantified using a Qubit 3.0 fluorometer, sized with a Bioanalyzer 2100, and then quantified again using the KAPA Library Quantification kit. Every immunoSEQ 96-well plate was sequenced on a separate single-read 150-cycle Illumina NextSeq 550 flow cell. In the original analysis: The immunoSEQ output contained only junctional sequences without quality scores, so filtering could not match that applied to full-length reads. Sequences were annotated with PyIR, a Python wrapper for IgBLAST v1.9, and V/J genes and CDR3 were assigned using IMGT germline references. Reads were removed for weak V/J assignments (E-value above 1e-6), missing CDR3, stop codons, out-of-frame junctions, or ambiguous translated residues. V3J clonotypes were defined as sequences sharing the same inferred V gene, J gene, and CDR3 amino acid sequence. To compute the percentage overlap between repertoires, the number of shared unique clonotypes was divided by the size of the smaller repertoire. RTK rarefaction, the Chao1 estimator, and Recon v2.1 estimates of unobserved clonotypes were used to assess repertoire richness. Generation probabilities for all TCRbeta clonotypes obtained by the gDNA method from a few donors were computed using OLGA. TCRdb took over this immuneACCESS table, retaining in-frame rearrangements with V and J assigned. Such tables are incomplete; in checked studies, under half of the missing clones stem from an unresolved V gene, and the remainder is unexplained. The V and J calls and the clone size are those of that table, but D and trimming were determined from the DNA. The sample records just over 2,000,000 clones, roughly 94% of which are singletons. The ten most abundant clones make up around 1.1% of the sample.

For the CD8 naive samples, CD45RO-negative cells were positively selected for CCR7, yielding a CD45RA+CCR7+ population from which TemRA cells were excluded. Healthy HIV-negative adults with no recently reported acute infections or vaccinations were included as donors. All donors were Caucasian adults living in Nashville, Tennessee, USA. After blood collection by leukapheresis, PBMCs were isolated using Ficoll-Histopaque density gradient centrifugation and then cryopreserved in the vapor phase of liquid nitrogen. Analytical flow cytometry was used to check the purity and quantity of each magnetically sorted T cell population. From each sorted fraction, genomic DNA was isolated and quantified by UV absorbance on a Nanodrop 2000c. The germline V gene provides CDR1 SGHDT and CDR2 YYEEEE. The cysteine opens and the phenylalanine closes a CDR3 of 14 amino acids. Just the 42-base CDR3 DNA is kept, in frame starting at base 1. V loses 4 bases at its end and J loses 4 bases; junction bases beyond the gene matches: 3.

The TCR was taken from a man aged 18-30 years in good health. The rearrangement joined TRBV5-6 to TRBJ1-1, with TRBD1 identical over 11 junction bases. The sequenced sample was naive CD8+ T cells sorted from blood. The cell subset or site label here, explained by the study, means: CD45RA+CCR7+. DNA sequence: TGTGCCAGCAGCGACGGGACAGGGGGCACTGAAGCTTTCTTT. The resulting protein is CASSDGTGGTEAFF.